These 24 T cell receptor beta chains originate from one sample sequenced in a study of blood T cell repertoires in COVID-19. Method: immunoSEQ multiplex PCR; TCRdb's copy keeps in-frame clones and lacks some. The table records 270,000 or so clones, around 89% of them present only once. Sequencing used peripheral blood. These receptor sequences come from a woman in her fifties or sixties with COVID-19, enrolled during active disease.

The J gene is TRBJ2-2, the V gene TRBV4-2, with 11 bases fitting TRBD2. CDR3 size: 15 residues. Germline CDR1 is LGHNA and CDR2 is YNFKEQ. Losses at the gene ends were 4 bases for V and 6 bases for J; bases not matched to a gene: 4. CDR3 protein: CASSPRLAGPGELFF. The CDR3 nucleotides are TGTGCCAGCAGCCCAAGACTAGCGGGGCCCGGGGAGCTGTTTTTT.

The genes are TRBV3-1 (or the pseudogene TRBV3-2) and TRBJ2-3; 9 bases are a match to TRBD2. Looked up from germline, CDR1 is LGHDT and CDR2 is YNNKEL (reference sequence). V gave up 0 bases and J gave up 4 bases; unmatched junction bases: 8. The CDR3 is made up of 17 amino acids. The CDR3 loop is CASSQDRRGGLADTQYF. DNA for the CDR3: TGTGCCAGCAGCCAAGATCGGCGGGGGGGCCTAGCAGATACGCAGTATTTT.

The chain joins TRBV7-9 to TRBJ1-4; 8 positions agree with TRBD1. CDR1 and CDR2 from the germline V gene are SEHNR and FQNEAQ (reference sequence). After removal of 5 bases from V and 3 bases from J, the junction contained 5 bases not matched to a gene. The CDR3 contains 15 residues. The DNA of the CDR3 is TGTGCCAGCAGCCGCCAGACAGGGGCTAATGAAAAACTGTTTTTT. It codes for CASSRQTGANEKLFF. Looking up the rest from reference TRBV7-9 and TRBJ1-4 gives the full variable domain: DTGVSQNPRHKITKRGQNVTFRCDPISEHNRLYWYRQTLGQGPEFLTYFQNEAQLEKSRLLSDRFSAERPKGSFSTLEIQRTEQGDSAMYLCASSRQTGANEKLFFGSGTQLSVL.

This clone has more than one count but fewer than ten. The rearrangement joins TRBV6-6 to TRBJ1-2, with D unresolved. Germline-derived CDR1 and CDR2 are MNHNY and SVGAGI (reference sequence). This CDR3 is built from 12 residues. V was trimmed by 2 bases and J by 7 bases, leaving 8 bases between them. The CDR3 nucleotides read TGTGCCAGCAGTTACGAAGGGAGTGGCTACACCTTC. Translating it yields CASSYEGSGYTF.

This chain joins TRBV30 and TRBJ1-2; TRBD1 matches at 11 bases. J was trimmed by 8 bases and V by 5 bases; bases with no gene match: 4. The CDR3 has 12 amino acids. Germline V gene data show CDR1 as GTSNPN and CDR2 as SVGIG (reference sequence). CDR3 in DNA: TGTGCCTGGGGACAGGGGGCGCGGGGCTACACCTTC. It encodes CAWGQGARGYTF.

This sequence joins TRBV3-1 (or the pseudogene TRBV3-2) and TRBJ1-1; the D is unclear. Trimming removed 0 bases at V and 0 bases at J, with 14 bases between. This CDR3 contains 17 residues. Germline V lookup: CDR1 LGHDT, CDR2 YNNKEL (reference sequence). DNA for the CDR3: TGTGCCAGCAGCCAAGAGCGGCGGGCCCGTATGAACACTGAAGCTTTCTTT. Amino acid sequence: CASSQERRARMNTEAFF.

This clone has only one observation. The chain carries TRBV7-2 and TRBJ1-6; D is possibly TRBD1 (5 bases). This CDR3 comprises 15 residues. V lost 5 bases, J lost 7 bases, and 15 bases lay in between. The germline V gene has CDR1 SGHTA and CDR2 FQGNSA. The chain's CDR3 is CASSAQVLGNSPLHF. CDR3 sequence (DNA): TGTGCCAGCAGCGCACAGGTCCTAGGGAATTCACCCCTCCACTTT.

This chain uses TRBV18 with TRBJ2-5; D is perhaps TRBD2 (6 bases). Germline assignment: CDR1 KGHSH and CDR2 LQKENI. This CDR3 spans 14 amino acids. The germline V and J ends were trimmed by 4 bases and 0 bases, with 9 bases remaining between them. CDR3 sequence reads: CASSLTGDQETQYF. The CDR3 region has the DNA TGTGCCAGCTCACTCACGGGGGACCAAGAGACCCAGTACTTC.

This clone showed up just a few times. CDR3 coding DNA: TGCGCCAGCAGCAGGGACAGGGGAGGTCAGGAAGCTTTCTTT. Translating it yields CASSRDRGGQEAFF. The rearrangement uses TRBV5-1 and TRBJ1-1, with 10 nucleotides matching TRBD1. CDR1 SGHRS and CDR2 YFSETQ come from the germline V gene. The length of the CDR3 is 14 residues. The J segment lost 8 bases and the V segment lost 4 bases, leaving 8 bases of the junction unmatched. The full variable domain, completed using reference TRBV5-1 and TRBJ1-1, is KAGVTQTPRYLIKTRGQQVTLSCSPISGHRSVSWYQQTPGQGLQFLFEYFSETQRNKGNFPGRFSGRQFSNSRSEMNVSTLELGDSALYLCASSRDRGGQEAFFGQGTRLTVV.

V and J are TRBV5-6 and TRBJ1-4; 7 nucleotides align to TRBD1. Germline lookup yields CDR1 SGHDT and CDR2 YYEEEE. V gave up 0 bases and J gave up 6 bases; unmatched junction bases: 11. The CDR3 consists of 17 residues. The CDR3 DNA reads as TGTGCCAGCAGCTTGGCCGGAATAGGGGGCATAGATGAAAAACTGTTTTTT. Translation: CASSLAGIGGIDEKLFF.

The V gene is TRBV3-1 (or the pseudogene TRBV3-2), the J gene TRBJ2-5, with D uncertain. V lost 4 bases and J lost 4, with 7 bases in between. Germline CDR1 and CDR2: LGHDT and YNNKEL (reference sequence). This CDR3 comprises 12 residues. The chain's CDR3 is CASSPLRETQYF. CDR3 DNA: TGTGCCAGCAGCCCACTACGAGAGACCCAGTACTTC.

The V and J genes are TRBV14 and TRBJ1-6; 8 positions agree with TRBD1. The junction had 5 bases not matched to a gene; V was cut back by 0 bases and J by 4 bases. The CDR3 is 17 residues long. CDR1 and CDR2 (germline): SGHDN, FVKESK. DNA for the CDR3: TGTGCCAGCAGCCAAGACTACGGGACAGGATATAATTCACCCCTCCACTTT. Its translation is CASSQDYGTGYNSPLHF.

This clone was seen a single time. J is TRBJ1-5 and V is TRBV6-6; 7 bases agree with TRBD1. Germline CDR1 reads MNHNY; CDR2 reads SVGAGI (reference sequence). The CDR3 totals 14 residues. The J segment lost 5 bases and the V segment lost 10 bases, leaving 11 bases of the junction unmatched. CDR3 DNA: TGTGCCACTAAGCAGGGGGTTTGGTATCAGCCCCAGCATTTT. Its translation is CATKQGVWYQPQHF.

The V gene is TRBV11-2, the J gene TRBJ2-5; 8 bases fit TRBD1. CDR3 length: 15 amino acids. V trimming: 5 bases; J trimming: 2 bases; junction bases outside the gene matches: 7. Germline V gives CDR1 SGHAT, CDR2 FQNNGV. The CDR3 is CASSRWTGIQETQYF. The CDR3 nucleotides are TGTGCCAGCAGCCGTTGGACAGGGATTCAAGAGACCCAGTACTTC.

This sequence joins TRBV7-2 and TRBJ1-3; D is possibly TRBD1 (6 bases). CDR3 length: 16 residues. Germline V gene sequence: CDR1 SGHTA, CDR2 FQGNSA. Deletions cut 1 base from V and 9 bases from J, with 19 bases between. The CDR3 loop reads CASSLVGTDRSSTIYF. In nucleotides, the CDR3 is TGTGCCAGCAGCTTAGTAGGGACGGACAGATCCTCCACCATATATTTT.

The rearrangement links TRBV18 to TRBJ2-1; D is unclear. V lost 3 bases and J 8 bases, leaving 11 bases between the germline ends. The CDR3 length is 13 residues. Germline-derived CDR1 and CDR2 are KGHSH and LQKENI. CDR3 protein: CASSPRFPDEQFF. The CDR3 DNA follows: TGTGCCAGCTCACCCCGGTTTCCGGATGAGCAGTTCTTC.

The chain links TRBV19 to TRBJ2-3, with D perhaps matching TRBD2 (6 bases). V lost 10 bases and J lost 1, with 15 bases in between. The germline CDR1 and CDR2 sequences are LNHDA and SQIVND (reference sequence). This CDR3 spans 14 amino acids. DNA for the CDR3: TGTGCCACCAAGACCCCGGGGGGCACAGATACGCAGTATTTT. This gives the protein CATKTPGGTDTQYF.

The chain links TRBV2 to TRBJ2-3; no clear D. V was clipped by 3 bases and J by 1 base, with 8 bases between them. The CDR3 runs to 14 residues. CDR1 is SNHLY and CDR2 is FYNNEI in the germline V gene. CDR3 coding DNA: TGTGCCAGCAGTGACTCCCCGGGCACAGATACGCAGTATTTT. Translating it yields CASSDSPGTDTQYF. The entire variable domain, with the rest obtained from reference TRBV2 and TRBJ2-3, is as follows: EPEVTQTPSHQVTQMGQEVILRCVPISNHLYFYWYRQILGQKVEFLVSFYNNEISEKSEIFDDQFSVERPDGSNFTLKIRSTKLEDSAMYFCASSDSPGTDTQYFGPGTRLTVL.

The chain recombines TRBV9 with TRBJ1-1; TRBD1 aligns across 9 bases. The CDR3 consists of 16 residues. Germline assignment: CDR1 SGDLS and CDR2 YYNGEE. V shed 3 bases and J 2 bases; nucleotides not matched to a gene: 8. CDR3 in amino acids: CASSERDRAINTEAFF. The CDR3 coding sequence is TGTGCCAGCAGCGAGCGGGACAGGGCTATAAACACTGAAGCTTTCTTT.

The V call is TRBV5-6, the J call TRBJ2-1; 7 bases are shared with TRBD1. J was trimmed by 7 bases and V by 6 bases; bases with no gene match: 4. Germline V gene data show CDR1 as SGHDT and CDR2 as YYEEEE. The CDR3 is 12 amino acids. The CDR3, as DNA: TGTGCCAGCACCTCAGGGGGTAATGAGCAGTTCTTC. Protein sequence: CASTSGGNEQFF.

The J gene is TRBJ1-2, the V gene TRBV25-1; no clear D gene. CDR3 length: 14 amino acids. The germline V gene has CDR1 MGHDK and CDR2 SYGVNS. Trimming removed 2 bases at V and 9 bases at J, with 16 bases between. CDR3: CASSEPGILWSYTF. CDR3 coding DNA: TGTGCCAGCAGTGAACCGGGGATATTATGGAGCTACACCTTC.

The rearrangement links TRBV7-6 to TRBJ2-1, with 9 nucleotides matching TRBD2. The V gene end was trimmed by 0 bases and the J gene end by 1 base; junction bases not matched to a gene: 7. CDR3 length: 18 amino acids. CDR1 is SGHVS, CDR2 FNYEAQ, per germline. The DNA of the CDR3 is TGTGCCAGCAGCTTAGCGATGCCGGGACTAGCTTCCTACAATGAGCAGTTCTTC. Translating it yields CASSLAMPGLASYNEQFF.

The CDR3: CASSPRLSSGANVLTF. DNA for the CDR3: TGCGCCAGCAGTCCTAGACTATCCTCTGGGGCCAACGTCCTGACTTTC. The chain recombines TRBV5-1 with TRBJ2-6; weak D call: TRBD2 (5 bases). The germline CDR1 and CDR2 sequences are SGHRS and YFSETQ. The CDR3 sequence is 16 residues long. V gave up 5 bases and J gave up 0 bases, with 12 bases separating them.

This rearrangement joins TRBV7-9 to TRBJ2-1; D is ambiguous. This CDR3 has 14 residues. The germline CDR1 and CDR2 sequences are SEHNR and FQNEAQ (reference sequence). The V and J ends lost 1 base and 4 bases respectively, with 8 bases between them. CDR3 amino acids: CASSLGGSYNEQFF. CDR3 in DNA: TGTGCCAGCAGCTTAGGCGGCAGTTACAATGAGCAGTTCTTC. The whole variable domain, filled in from reference TRBV7-9 and TRBJ2-1, reads DTGVSQNPRHKITKRGQNVTFRCDPISEHNRLYWYRQTLGQGPEFLTYFQNEAQLEKSRLLSDRFSAERPKGSFSTLEIQRTEQGDSAMYLCASSLGGSYNEQFFGPGTRLTVL.